This TCR beta chain was obtained from a study of cytomegalovirus exposure and HLA in healthy donors. At the level of the study: Prior work identified around 120 million unique TCR beta sequences in roughly 180 million T cells.

PCR used 60 Vbeta primers and 13 Jbeta primers. Clones were sequenced by immunoSEQ multiplex PCR, and TCRdb holds only the in-frame ones, with some missing. The repertoire includes some 170,000 clones, around 81% of them detected once, and about 2.2% sits in the top ten. As regards this clone: The antigen remains unidentified. A junction boundary mismatches the germline segment, possibly from a read error.

The CDR3 is 12 residues long. CDR1 SQVTM and CDR2 ANQGSEA come from the germline V gene. Study outcomes and limitations: The study designated 150 or so TCR beta chains cytomegalovirus-associated. Earlier analysis found most TCR beta V segments productive about 87% or about 30% of the time. With high specificity and sensitivity, the classifier reportedly diagnosed cytomegalovirus status.

This receptor was taken from a woman in her 30s in good health and CMV-seronegative. Sequencing was performed on PBMCs. The V gene is TRBV29-1, the J gene TRBJ2-4, with 7 nucleotides matching TRBD1. The CDR3 DNA sequence: TGCAGCGCTGAGGGGGCCAAAAACAGTCAGTACTTC. This translates into CSAEGAKNSQYF.